This T cell receptor (beta chain) was profiled in a study of cytomegalovirus exposure and HLA in healthy donors. V was pared by 5 bases and J by 1 base, with 16 bases between. Germline values: CDR1 SGHDT, CDR2 YYEEEE. The CDR3 consists of 16 residues. The PCR employed 60 Vbeta primers together with 13 Jbeta primers. The protocol was immunoSEQ multiplex PCR, while the TCRdb copy is restricted to in-frame clones and leaves out a portion. The data hold about 99,000 clones, with roughly a tenth observed a single time. The chain couples TRBV5-6 to TRBJ1-5; D not resolved. The clonotype was recovered from a man aged 35-49 years in good health and CMV-seropositive. The source material was PBMCs. CDR3 amino acids: CASRNLGGRSNQPQHF. The CDR3 nucleotides are TGTGCCAGCAGAAACTTGGGCGGGAGGAGCAATCAGCCCCAGCATTTT.